This T cell receptor beta chain appears in the sequencing data of a study of T cells in localized non-small cell lung cancer. Findings of the study overall: Blood T cell density predicted longer survival; adjacent-lung clonality, shorter. Paired adjacent lung recovered a median approximately 57 of the top 100 tumor clones.

Profiling relied on immunoSEQ multiplex PCR, and the TCRdb table lists in-frame clones only, not all of them. Of tens of thousands of clones in the sample, 90% to 95% were seen once. Points on this clone: Its cognate antigen is unknown.

The germline gives CDR1 MDHEN, CDR2 SYDVKM. There are 15 residues in the CDR3. V trimming: 6 bases; J trimming: 4 bases; junction bases outside the gene matches: 11. This receptor was obtained from a female donor of 60 years or more with stage I lung adenocarcinoma. V and J are TRBV28 and TRBJ2-7; the match to TRBD2 covers 8 bases. The sequences come from peripheral blood, collected before any cancer treatment. The CDR3 bases are TGTGCCAGCAGCATTCCGGGGGGGATGGCTTACGAGCAGTACTTC. Amino acids: CASSIPGGMAYEQYF.